This T cell receptor (beta chain) was sequenced during a study of patients and donors after allogeneic stem cell transplantation. This clonotype was counted between two and nine times. TCRdb processed the RT-PCR reads anew with MiXCR; each CDR3 protein has one entry. This table holds 95,000 to 120,000 distinct CDR3 sequences, about a third found once. This CDR3 has 15 residues. Deletions cut 9 bases from V and 0 bases from J, with 12 bases between. Germline V gives CDR1 MNHEY, CDR2 SMNVEV (reference sequence). The chain is built from TRBV27 and TRBJ1-6; a possible D gene is TRBD1 (6 bases). The TCR originated in a human donor who was either an allogeneic HSCT recipient or a stem cell or donor lymphocyte infusion donor (not recorded which). It is not recorded whose cells these are; they may come from a transplant donor. The sequencing input was blood, either unsorted or a sorted T cell fraction (not recorded which). The CDR3 region is CARKQDSSYNSPLHF. In DNA form, the CDR3 reads TGTGCCAGGAAACAGGACAGCTCCTATAATTCACCCCTCCACTTT.